This T cell receptor beta chain was observed in a study of blood T cell repertoires in COVID-19. Grouping used clinical history reported by participants in a survey and questionnaire. Sequencing used immunoSEQ multiplex PCR; TCRdb keeps in-frame clones, though not all of them. This sample yields under 200,000 clones, of which around 84% are seen a single time; around 3.1% belongs to the top ten. Sample: PBMCs or T cells enriched from blood (not recorded which). This TCR derives from a woman in her 30s who had been exposed to COVID-19.

The CDR3 reads CASSPGGAWTGELFF. Written as DNA, the CDR3 is TGTGCCAGCTCACCCGGGGGGGCCTGGACCGGGGAGCTGTTTTTT. The V and J genes are TRBV18 and TRBJ2-2; 8 nucleotides match TRBD2. The length of the CDR3 is 15 residues. J was trimmed by 5 bases and V by 3 bases; bases with no gene match: 5. Germline values: CDR1 KGHSH, CDR2 LQKENI. Full variable domain (remainder filled in from reference TRBV18 and TRBJ2-2): NAGVMQNPRHLVRRRGQEARLRCSPMKGHSHVYWYRQLPEEGLKFMVYLQKENIIDESGMPKERFSAEFPKEGPSILRIQQVVRGDSAAYFCASSPGGAWTGELFFGEGSRLTVL.